A single sample is the source of the 18 T cell receptor beta chains below, sequenced in a study of blood T cell repertoires in COVID-19 (dated by TCRdb to 2019 to 2021). Library preparation used the immunoSEQ multiplex PCR assay. TCRdb took over this immuneACCESS table, retaining in-frame rearrangements with V and J assigned. Such tables are incomplete; in checked studies, under half of the missing clones stem from an unresolved V gene, and the remainder is unexplained. This sample is represented by hundreds of thousands of clones; over 85% of them were singletons. Of the sample, roughly 4% falls within the top ten clones. The sample taken for sequencing was PBMCs or T cells enriched from blood (not recorded which). The receptor source for this set is a woman younger than 45 with acute COVID-19.

The V gene is TRBV9, the J gene TRBJ2-5; 13 nucleotides line up with TRBD2. The CDR3 covers 15 residues. With 4 bases clipped from V and 5 bases from J, the junction kept 5 bases outside the gene matches. Germline CDR1 SGDLS, CDR2 YYNGEE. DNA for the CDR3: TGTGCCAGCAGCCAAGGGACTAGCGGGGCGGAGACCCAGTACTTC. Its translation is CASSQGTSGAETQYF.

The CDR3 is CASSLDRVNTEAFF. The CDR3 nucleotides read TGTGCCAGCAGCCTGGACAGGGTCAACACTGAAGCTTTCTTT. The chain links TRBV3-1 (or the pseudogene TRBV3-2) to TRBJ1-1, with 8 bases fitting TRBD1. The CDR3 totals 14 residues. Germline loops: CDR1 LGHDT, CDR2 YNNKEL (reference sequence). V was clipped by 4 bases and J by 2 bases; unmatched bases: 3.

The chain uses TRBV7-2 and TRBJ1-1; 9 bases are shared with TRBD1. V shed 4 bases and J 5 bases; nucleotides not matched to a gene: 8. Germline assignment: CDR1 SGHTA and CDR2 FQGNSA. The CDR3 is made up of 15 amino acids. In DNA, the CDR3 is TGTGCCAGCAGCTGGCAACAGGGGGCTGAGACTGAAGCTTTCTTT. Encoded protein: CASSWQQGAETEAFF.

The rearrangement links TRBV18 to TRBJ1-2; 7 bases line up with TRBD1. Per the germline V gene, CDR1 is KGHSH and CDR2 is LQKENI. The ends lost 0 bases at V and 8 bases at J; junction bases unmatched: 6. The length of the CDR3 is 14 residues. The DNA for the CDR3 is TGTGCCAGCTCACCACCGGACAGGATCGACGGCTACACCTTC. Its translation is CASSPPDRIDGYTF.

The chain combines TRBV5-6 with TRBJ1-1; possible D gene TRBD1, 5 bases. CDR1 is SGHDT and CDR2 is YYEEEE in the germline V gene. V was shortened by 0 bases and J by 1 base, with 13 bases between the two germline ends. This CDR3 has 16 amino acids. The CDR3, as DNA: TGTGCCAGCAGCTTGGCTGTTGGAGGGACGAACACTGAAGCTTTCTTT. Protein: CASSLAVGGTNTEAFF.

V usage is TRBV2 and J usage is TRBJ2-7, with TRBD1 identical over 9 bases. Trimming removed 6 bases from V and 3 bases from J; junction bases left unmatched: 9. Germline V CDR1 and CDR2: SNHLY, FYNNEI. The CDR3 covers 15 residues. CDR3 in amino acids: CASRGIRDRDYEQYF. CDR3 DNA: TGTGCCAGCAGGGGGATCCGGGACAGGGACTACGAGCAGTACTTC.

The V and J genes are TRBV19 and TRBJ2-7; tentative D call: TRBD1 (6 bases). This CDR3 region has 14 residues. Trimming took 4 bases from V and 2 from J, leaving 12 bases between them. Germline CDR1 is LNHDA and CDR2 is SQIVND (reference sequence). CDR3 sequence (DNA): TGTGCCAGTAGTAGCCGGGACACCACCTACGAGCAGTACTTC. It specifies CASSSRDTTYEQYF.

The chain couples TRBV6-1 to TRBJ2-4; 9 nucleotides agree with TRBD1. V lost 1 base, J lost 9 bases, and 4 bases stayed unmatched. This CDR3 has 14 residues. CDR1 MNHNS and CDR2 SASEGT come from the germline V gene. CDR3 amino acids: CASSEGGQGSIQYF. CDR3 bases: TGTGCCAGCAGTGAAGGGGGACAGGGTAGCATTCAGTACTTC.

V and J are TRBV5-1 and TRBJ1-3, with a weak D call TRBD1 (6 bases). V lost 0 bases and J lost 4, with 11 bases in between. The germline V gene encodes CDR1 SGHRS and CDR2 YFSETQ. The CDR3 loop spans 15 amino acids. CDR3 in DNA: TGCGCCAGCAGCTTGGCCCCAGGGGCGGGAAACACCATATATTTT. Its protein is CASSLAPGAGNTIYF.

The chain couples TRBV2 to TRBJ1-5; D perhaps matches TRBD1 (6 bases). CDR1 SNHLY and CDR2 FYNNEI come from the germline V gene. The CDR3 has 14 residues. V was cut by 5 bases and J by 5 bases, with 13 bases left in between. This CDR3 reads CASSQDSRDQPQHF. The DNA for the CDR3 is TGTGCCAGCAGTCAGGACAGCCGGGATCAGCCCCAGCATTTT.

This clone was seen only once. The rearrangement joins TRBV7-8 to TRBJ2-5, with 9 bases fitting TRBD2. This CDR3 contains 16 residues. CDR1 is SGHVS and CDR2 is FQNEAQ in the germline V gene. With V trimmed by 1 base and J by 7 bases, 10 bases remained unmatched. This chain's CDR3 is CASSLGVSGGPRTQYF. Written as DNA, the CDR3 is TGTGCCAGCAGCTTAGGGGTTAGCGGGGGCCCCAGGACCCAGTACTTC.

This clone was detected only once. This chain links TRBV6-5 with TRBJ1-5; maybe TRBD1 (6 bases). Trimming shortened V by 6 bases and J by 1 base, and 10 bases separated the two germline ends. This CDR3 spans 14 amino acids. In germline, CDR1 is MNHEY, CDR2 SVGAGI. The CDR3 DNA reads TGTGCCAGCAGCCCCAGGGGCAGCAATCAGCCCCAGCATTTT. This codes for CASSPRGSNQPQHF.

The rearrangement uses TRBV7-2 and TRBJ2-3; no definite D call. Germline assignment: CDR1 SGHTA and CDR2 FQGNSA. V lost 3 bases and J lost 6, with 10 bases in between. The CDR3 extends over 13 amino acids. The CDR3 nucleotides are TGTGCCAGCAGCTTGATAGCTACGGATACGCAGTATTTT. It encodes CASSLIATDTQYF.

The table lists this clone with a count of one. CDR3 sequence: CASSAGTYGNQPQHF. CDR3 DNA: TGTGCCAGCAGCGCCGGGACTTATGGCAATCAGCCCCAGCATTTT. The V and J genes are TRBV6-5 and TRBJ1-5; possibly TRBD1 for D (5 bases). In germline, CDR1 is MNHEY, CDR2 SVGAGI. The CDR3 covers 15 residues. Trimming took 6 bases from V and 2 from J, leaving 14 bases between them.

The chain carries TRBV5-1 and TRBJ1-2; tentative D call: TRBD1 (5 bases). Germline V CDR1 and CDR2: SGHRS, YFSETQ. V was cut by 0 bases and J by 3 bases, with 15 bases left in between. CDR3 length equals 16 residues. The CDR3 bases are TGCGCCAGCAGCTTGGATTCGGCAGGGTATGACTATGGCTACACCTTC. Its translation: CASSLDSAGYDYGYTF. The variable domain in full, with the rest retrieved from reference TRBV5-1 and TRBJ1-2, is KAGVTQTPRYLIKTRGQQVTLSCSPISGHRSVSWYQQTPGQGLQFLFEYFSETQRNKGNFPGRFSGRQFSNSRSEMNVSTLELGDSALYLCASSLDSAGYDYGYTFGSGTRLTVV.

The chain combines TRBV9 with TRBJ1-2, with TRBD1 as a possible D gene (6 bases). The CDR3 consists of 16 residues. Germline V gene lookup returns CDR1 SGDLS and CDR2 YYNGEE. V gave up 0 bases and J gave up 3 bases, with 15 bases separating them. CDR3 nucleotide sequence: TGTGCCAGCAGCGTAGCCCAACAGGGCTTGGACTATGGCTACACCTTC. Translating gives CASSVAQQGLDYGYTF.

The rearrangement links TRBV6-6 to TRBJ2-7; 8 nucleotides align to TRBD2. V lost 5 bases, J lost 3 bases, and 9 bases stayed unmatched. This CDR3 contains 15 residues. The germline V gene encodes CDR1 MNHNY and CDR2 SVGAGI (reference sequence). CDR3 sequence (DNA): TGTGCCAGCAGTGATAACGGGGGGGCCCTCTACGAGCAGTACTTC. Encoded protein: CASSDNGGALYEQYF.

J is TRBJ1-3 and V is TRBV27; D is undetermined. With 1 base removed from V and 2 bases from J, the gap between germline ends came to 6 bases. CDR3 length: 14 residues. Germline V CDR1 and CDR2: MNHEY, SMNVEV (reference sequence). CDR3 nucleotides: TGTGCCAGCAGTTTATTGGCCACTGGAAACACCATATATTTT. Its translation: CASSLLATGNTIYF.